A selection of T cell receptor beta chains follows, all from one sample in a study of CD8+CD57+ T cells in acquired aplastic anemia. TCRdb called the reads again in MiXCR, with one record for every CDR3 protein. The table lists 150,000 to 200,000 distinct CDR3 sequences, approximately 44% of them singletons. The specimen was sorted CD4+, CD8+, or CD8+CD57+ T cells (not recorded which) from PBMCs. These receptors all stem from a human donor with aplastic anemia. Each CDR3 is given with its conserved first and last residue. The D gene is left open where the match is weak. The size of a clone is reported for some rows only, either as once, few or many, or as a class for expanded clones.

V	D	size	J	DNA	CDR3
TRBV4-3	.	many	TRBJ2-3	TGCGCCAGCAGCCAAGGGGTTACGCAGTATTTT	CASSQGVTQYF
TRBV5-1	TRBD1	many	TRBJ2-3	TGCGCCAGCAGCTCTACAGGGGGCACAGATACGCAGTATTTT	CASSSTGGTDTQYF
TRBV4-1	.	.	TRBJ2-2	TGCGCCAGCAGCCAAGTTGTGGCCAGAACGAACACCGGGGAGCTGTTTTTT	CASSQVVARTNTGELFF
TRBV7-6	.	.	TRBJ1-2	TGTGCCAGCAGCCCGGGAGGCGGGGGCTACACCTTC	CASSPGGGGYTF
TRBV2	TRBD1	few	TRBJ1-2	TGTGCCAGCAGTGAGGCAAACAGGGGGGGCGGCTACACCTTC	CASSEANRGGGYTF
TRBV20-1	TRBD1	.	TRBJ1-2	TGCAGTGCCGCCCACTCAACTGAAGGACAGGGTGGCTATGGCTACACCTTC	CSAAHSTEGQGGYGYTF
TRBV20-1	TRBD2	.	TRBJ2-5	TGCAGTGCTAGAGCCCTGGGAGGACTAGGAGAGACCCAGTACTTC	CSARALGGLGETQYF
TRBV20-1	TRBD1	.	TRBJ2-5	TGCAGTGCTCAAGACCCCATGGACAGGCAAGAGACCCAGTACTTC	CSAQDPMDRQETQYF
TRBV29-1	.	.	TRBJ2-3	TGCAGCGGTGGGGGTTCCAGCACGGATACGCAGTATTTT	CSGGGSSTDTQYF
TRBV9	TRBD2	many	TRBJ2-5	TGTGCCAGCAGCGTAGCTGGTTGGACTAGCCGAGAGACCCAGTACTTC	CASSVAGWTSRETQYF
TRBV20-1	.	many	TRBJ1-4	TGCAGTGCTAGATCCGGGGGTGAAAAACTGTTTTTT	CSARSGGEKLFF
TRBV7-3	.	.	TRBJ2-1	TGTGCCAGCAGCTTTACGAGTGGGACAATCGATCCCTACAATGAGCAGTTCTTC	CASSFTSGTIDPYNEQFF
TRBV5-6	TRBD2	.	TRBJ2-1	TGTGCCAGCAGCCAGTCACTAGCGGGAGCAGTTTACAATGAGCAGTTCTTC	CASSQSLAGAVYNEQFF
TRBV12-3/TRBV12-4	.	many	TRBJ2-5	TGTGCCAGCAGTTTAAAGGAAGAGACCCAGTACTTC	CASSLKEETQYF
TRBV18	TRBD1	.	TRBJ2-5	TGTGCCAGCTCACCAATTGTGACAGGGGGCAGTGAGACCCAGTACTTC	CASSPIVTGGSETQYF
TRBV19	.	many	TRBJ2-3	TGTGCCAGTAGTCACGGGATAAGCACAGATACGCAGTATTTT	CASSHGISTDTQYF
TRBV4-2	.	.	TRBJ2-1	TGTGCCAGCAGCCAAGCAAATCGAGAGGATGAGCAGTTCTTC	CASSQANREDEQFF
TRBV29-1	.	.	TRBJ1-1	TGCAGCGTGTGGGACTTACAGAACACTGAGGCTTTCTTT	CSVWDLQNTEAFF
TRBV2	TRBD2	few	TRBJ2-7	TGTGCCAGCAGAAGGATGGGGGGGGTCTTGGAGCAGTACTTC	CASRRMGGVLEQYF
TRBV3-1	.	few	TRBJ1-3	TGTGCCAGCAGCAGCAGAAGAAGGAACACCATATATTTT	CASSSRRRNTIYF
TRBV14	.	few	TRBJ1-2	TGTGCCAGCAGCCAAGACGGGGGGGGCCCTGGCTACACCTTC	CASSQDGGGPGYTF
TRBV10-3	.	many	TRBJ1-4	TGTGCCAGCAGTGAGGGACGTACAACTAATGAAAAACTGTTTTTT	CASSEGRTTNEKLFF
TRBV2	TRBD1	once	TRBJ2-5	TGTGCCAGCAGTCGCCAGGGGGCGGAGGGGGAGACCCAGTACTTC	CASSRQGAEGETQYF
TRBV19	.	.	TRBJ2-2	TGTGCCAGTAGTATGGAGGTTTTCGGGGAGCTGTTTTTT	CASSMEVFGELFF
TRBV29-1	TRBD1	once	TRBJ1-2	TGCAGCGTTCAGGGTACCGGGACAGGGTCTTATGGCTACACCTTC	CSVQGTGTGSYGYTF
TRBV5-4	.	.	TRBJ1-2	TGTGTCAGCAGCCCGGACGGTAACTATGGCTACACCTTC	CVSSPDGNYGYTF
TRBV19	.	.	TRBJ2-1	TGTGCCAGTAGTATCGGAATTGAGCAGTTCTTC	CASSIGIEQFF
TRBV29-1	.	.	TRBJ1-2	TGCAGCGTTGAAGATGGGGGGAAGGTTTACTATGGCTACACCTTC	CSVEDGGKVYYGYTF
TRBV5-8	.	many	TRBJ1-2	TGTGCCAGCAGCCGATCCGGCAGGGCCTATGGCTACACCTTC	CASSRSGRAYGYTF
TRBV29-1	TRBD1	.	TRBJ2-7	TGCAGCGTTGCACAGGGGGTCTACGAGCAGTACTTC	CSVAQGVYEQYF
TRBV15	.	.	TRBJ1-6	TGTGCCACCAGCAGAGAAACCTTTGGGCCGAAAAACTTT	CATSRETFGPKNF
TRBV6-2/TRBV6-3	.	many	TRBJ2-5	TGTGCCAGCAGCGGGGCGCAGACCCAGTACTTC	CASSGAQTQYF
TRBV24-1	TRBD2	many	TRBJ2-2	TGTGCCACCAGTGATAATCTAGCGGGAGTTATGGGGGAGCTGTTTTTT	CATSDNLAGVMGELFF
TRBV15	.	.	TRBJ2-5	TGTGCCACCAGCATCGGGGGCGAAGAGACCCAGTACTTC	CATSIGGEETQYF
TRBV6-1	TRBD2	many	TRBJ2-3	TGTGCCAGCAGTGATGCTAGCGGGGGGGCCTTATATACGCAGTATTTT	CASSDASGGALYTQYF
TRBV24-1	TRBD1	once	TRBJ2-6	TGTGCCACCAGTGATCCAGTGGACAGGGGTCCGATTAGCTCTGGGGCCAACGTCCTGACTTTC	CATSDPVDRGPISSGANVLTF
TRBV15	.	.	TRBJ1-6	TGTGCCACCAGCCGGGACCGGGAGAATTCACCCCTCCACTTT	CATSRDRENSPLHF